The rows below give T cell receptor beta chains drawn from one sample of a study of T-cell memory formation after mild COVID-19. One entry per CDR3 protein, called by TCRdb with MiXCR from the 5' RACE reads. Of roughly 250,000 distinct CDR3 sequences listed, about 17% are singletons. Specimen: PBMCs or a T cell subset sorted from them (not recorded which). The receptors come from a man in his late teens or twenties who had mild COVID-19 (a few samples of this study predate the infection). Cell type and time point are not known. Each CDR3 is given with its conserved first and last residue. The D gene is left open where the match is weak. Only part of the rows carry a size: once, few, many, or a class if the clone is expanded.

J gene: TRBJ1-1
D gene: TRBD1
clone size: few
V gene: TRBV12-5
CDR3 protein: CASGHPGQGNTEAFF
CDR3 DNA: TGTGCTAGTGGTCATCCGGGACAGGGGAACACTGAAGCTTTCTTT

J gene: TRBJ1-3
D gene: NA
clone size: few
V gene: TRBV5-1
CDR3 protein: CASSYADAKGNTIYF
CDR3 DNA: TGCGCCAGCAGCTACGCGGACGCAAAAGGAAACACCATATATTTT

J gene: TRBJ1-2
D gene: NA
clone size: few
V gene: TRBV3-1
CDR3 protein: CASGRTTGNYGYTF
CDR3 DNA: TGTGCCAGTGGTCGAACGACAGGCAACTATGGCTACACCTTC

J gene: TRBJ2-3
D gene: TRBD2
clone size: NA
V gene: TRBV4-3
CDR3 protein: CASSLNGGRDDTQYF
CDR3 DNA: TGCGCCAGCAGCCTAAACGGGGGGAGAGACGATACGCAGTATTTT

J gene: TRBJ2-2
D gene: NA
clone size: once
V gene: TRBV4-3
CDR3 protein: CASSQDPEPRGNGELFF
CDR3 DNA: TGCGCCAGCAGCCAAGATCCCGAACCGAGGGGGAACGGGGAGCTGTTTTTT

J gene: TRBJ2-5
D gene: NA
clone size: NA
V gene: TRBV7-9
CDR3 protein: CASSPRASSQETQYF
CDR3 DNA: TGTGCCAGCAGCCCCCGGGCCAGCAGTCAAGAGACCCAGTACTTC

J gene: TRBJ1-2
D gene: NA
clone size: few
V gene: TRBV6-1
CDR3 protein: CASSDPGIYGYTF
CDR3 DNA: TGTGCCAGCAGTGATCCGGGAATCTATGGCTACACCTTC

J gene: TRBJ1-2
D gene: NA
clone size: NA
V gene: TRBV25-1
CDR3 protein: CASSELFGNGYGYTF
CDR3 DNA: TGTGCCAGCAGTGAATTGTTTGGGAACGGCTATGGCTACACCTTC

J gene: TRBJ2-1
D gene: TRBD2
clone size: NA
V gene: TRBV4-2
CDR3 protein: CASSPGLADRDEQFF
CDR3 DNA: TGTGCCAGCAGCCCGGGACTAGCGGACAGGGATGAGCAGTTCTTC

J gene: TRBJ2-2
D gene: TRBD2
clone size: NA
V gene: TRBV9
CDR3 protein: CASSERGMGTGELFF
CDR3 DNA: TGTGCCAGCAGCGAGCGGGGTATGGGCACCGGGGAGCTGTTTTTT